This T cell receptor (beta chain) was captured in a study of blood T cell repertoires in COVID-19. Across the study: Sources were T cells, B-cell-depleted T cells, or PBMCs; the material itself was cDNA or gDNA.

Measured with immunoSEQ multiplex PCR; TCRdb has only the in-frame clones, and not every one. The table includes fewer than 110,000 clones, around 87% detected once. Source material: peripheral blood. This receptor was obtained from a woman aged 25 to 45 with acute or convalescent COVID-19.

CDR3 nucleotides: TGTGCCAGCAACGGCGGGGGGACCAAAAACATTCAGTACTTC. This translates into CASNGGGTKNIQYF. The gene calls are TRBV9 and TRBJ2-4; TRBD2 matches 8 bases. This CDR3 comprises 14 residues. Per germline, CDR1 SGDLS and CDR2 YYNGEE. The ends lost 6 bases at V and 2 bases at J; junction bases unmatched: 4.